A selection of T cell receptor beta chains follows, all from one sample in a study of blood T cell repertoires in COVID-19. This table comes from immunoSEQ multiplex PCR, and its TCRdb copy is limited to in-frame clones, with some not included. The data hold 250,000 or so clones, with approximately 86% observed a single time. The specimen was peripheral blood. These receptors were taken from a woman between 70 and 85 years old with active or convalescent COVID-19. Both conserved end residues are part of each CDR3. Each record gives: CDR3 protein, J gene, CDR3 length, V gene.

CDR3: CASSQDDSRGYTF
J: TRBJ1-2
length: 13
V: TRBV4-1

CDR3: CASSIVQGFGINEQFF
J: TRBJ2-1
length: 16
V: TRBV19

CDR3: CASSLLAGGRDEQFF
J: TRBJ2-1
length: 15
V: TRBV3-1/TRBV3-2

CDR3: CASSLTTSGGTDTQYF
J: TRBJ2-3
length: 16
V: TRBV7-3

CDR3: CSASWTGEMNTEAFF
J: TRBJ1-1
length: 15
V: TRBV20-1

CDR3: CASSVAQGTFTDTQYF
J: TRBJ2-3
length: 16
V: TRBV9

CDR3: CASSGDRGPYEQYF
J: TRBJ2-7
length: 14
V: TRBV5-1

CDR3: CSASTVSGYTF
J: TRBJ1-2
length: 11
V: TRBV20-1

CDR3: CASSLGDNSPLHF
J: TRBJ1-6
length: 13
V: TRBV5-1

CDR3: CASSPPTGQPQHF
J: TRBJ1-5
length: 13
V: TRBV18

CDR3: CASSKTEGGYGYTF
J: TRBJ1-2
length: 14
V: TRBV21-1

CDR3: CASSQGDFGTASSYEQYF
J: TRBJ2-7
length: 18
V: TRBV4-3

CDR3: CASRESGGTQYF
J: TRBJ2-3
length: 12
V: TRBV6-4

CDR3: CASSLGQGKGEAFF
J: TRBJ1-1
length: 14
V: TRBV5-1

CDR3: CASSPSGSGLGGYTF
J: TRBJ1-2
length: 15
V: TRBV5-1

CDR3: CASSEGTGGAKNIQYF
J: TRBJ2-4
length: 16
V: TRBV6-1

CDR3: CASSSTPNQPQHF
J: TRBJ1-5
length: 13
V: TRBV6-5

CDR3: CASSLQTTGTEAFF
J: TRBJ1-1
length: 14
V: TRBV5-6

CDR3: CASSQDIGTVYGYTF
J: TRBJ1-2
length: 15
V: TRBV4-3

CDR3: CASSMVDEQFF
J: TRBJ2-1
length: 11
V: TRBV7-6

CDR3: CASSLTRGTSGDEQFF
J: TRBJ2-1
length: 16
V: TRBV6-2/TRBV6-3

CDR3: CASSLDRLQETQYF
J: TRBJ2-5
length: 14
V: TRBV18

CDR3: CASRRPGQANTGELFF
J: TRBJ2-2
length: 16
V: TRBV2

CDR3: CASSNPRTGNTEAFF
J: TRBJ1-1
length: 15
V: TRBV6-5

CDR3: CASASRGGGNGNEQFF
J: TRBJ2-1
length: 16
V: TRBV5-1

CDR3: CASSPRQFTSGNTIYF
J: TRBJ1-3
length: 16
V: TRBV7-9

CDR3: CSVEWPGNTIYF
J: TRBJ1-3
length: 12
V: TRBV29-1

CDR3: CASSQGGGIQYF
J: TRBJ2-4
length: 12
V: TRBV4-2

CDR3: CASSEYIRHLLGETQYF
J: TRBJ2-5
length: 17
V: TRBV25-1

CDR3: CAINTNRVDTQYF
J: TRBJ2-3
length: 13
V: TRBV10-3

CDR3: CASSLDIRAEAFF
J: TRBJ1-1
length: 13
V: TRBV11-3

CDR3: CASSIRVGTEAFF
J: TRBJ1-1
length: 13
V: TRBV11-2

CDR3: CASSLGPGGGFF
J: TRBJ1-1
length: 12
V: TRBV7-9

CDR3: CASSTGYRDNSPLHF
J: TRBJ1-6
length: 15
V: TRBV7-2

CDR3: CASSINGAGLSYEQYF
J: TRBJ2-7
length: 16
V: TRBV19

CDR3: CASSLIPSEGRNTEAFF
J: TRBJ1-1
length: 17
V: TRBV7-8

CDR3: CASSFGQGGSPLHF
J: TRBJ1-6
length: 14
V: TRBV9

CDR3: CASSSLPSGSHEQYF
J: TRBJ2-7
length: 15
V: TRBV7-2

CDR3: CASSLGSVETQYF
J: TRBJ2-5
length: 13
V: TRBV5-1

CDR3: CASSQEGGGSEKLFF
J: TRBJ1-4
length: 15
V: TRBV4-3

CDR3: CASRGGTYTDTQYF
J: TRBJ2-3
length: 14
V: TRBV5-1

CDR3: CASSRLYEQYF
J: TRBJ2-7
length: 11
V: TRBV6-5

CDR3: CASSPGQGATGYTF
J: TRBJ1-2
length: 14
V: TRBV4-2

CDR3: CASSPGASGNTIYF
J: TRBJ1-3
length: 14
V: TRBV18

CDR3: CAARGGGDTEAFF
J: TRBJ1-1
length: 13
V: TRBV6-5